The 5 T cell receptor beta chains listed next were all sequenced from one sample in a study of patients and donors after allogeneic stem cell transplantation. TCRdb used MiXCR to reprocess the RT-PCR reads, holding one entry per CDR3 protein. The sample includes hundreds of thousands of distinct CDR3 sequences, approximately 16% seen only once; the top ten take 6% to 8%. Sequencing was done on a sample of blood, either unsorted or a sorted T cell fraction (not recorded which). These receptors were taken from a human donor who was either an allogeneic HSCT recipient or a stem cell or donor lymphocyte infusion donor (not recorded which). It is not recorded whose cells these are; they may come from a transplant donor.

The chain has TRBV2 and TRBJ2-7; D is possibly TRBD2 (7 bases). The V and J ends lost 4 bases and 0 bases respectively, with 13 bases between them. This CDR3 has 15 residues. Germline assignment: CDR1 SNHLY and CDR2 FYNNEI. CDR3 loop: CASSARGGSSYEQYF. The CDR3 bases are TGTGCCAGCAGTGCCAGGGGCGGGAGCTCCTACGAGCAGTACTTC.

The chain carries TRBV5-1 and TRBJ1-1, with D uncertain. V lost 4 bases and J lost 5, with 15 bases in between. The CDR3 runs 14 residues. CDR1 SGHRS and CDR2 YFSETQ come from the germline V gene. The CDR3, as DNA: TGCGCCAGCAGCCAGGAAGGCAGTCGAACTGAAGCTTTCTTT. Translating it yields CASSQEGSRTEAFF.

The chain is built from TRBV6-1 and TRBJ2-2; the match to TRBD1 covers 8 bases. With 6 bases clipped from V and 2 bases from J, the junction kept 5 bases outside the gene matches. The CDR3 has 15 residues. Germline CDR1 reads MNHNS; CDR2 reads SASEGT. For the CDR3, the DNA is TGTGCCAGCAGCAGACAGGGGAGAAACACCGGGGAGCTGTTTTTT. It translates to CASSRQGRNTGELFF.

This clonotype was detected only a few times. The chain is built from TRBV27 and TRBJ2-7, with TRBD1 identical over 8 bases. Germline assignment: CDR1 MNHEY and CDR2 SMNVEV (reference sequence). V trimming: 9 bases; J trimming: 4 bases; junction bases outside the gene matches: 2. This CDR3 region has 11 residues. The CDR3 loop is CASGQGYEQYF. For the CDR3, the DNA is TGTGCCAGTGGACAGGGTTACGAGCAGTACTTC.

This clonotype was observed a few times. The chain recombines TRBV5-1 with TRBJ1-2; possibly TRBD1 for D (5 bases). CDR1 is SGHRS, CDR2 YFSETQ, per germline. Trimming took 1 base from V and 9 from J, leaving 16 bases between them. The CDR3 sequence is 14 residues long. This CDR3 is CASSLPRDPASYTF. CDR3 nucleotide sequence: TGCGCCAGCAGCTTGCCCCGGGACCCCGCTAGCTACACCTTC.